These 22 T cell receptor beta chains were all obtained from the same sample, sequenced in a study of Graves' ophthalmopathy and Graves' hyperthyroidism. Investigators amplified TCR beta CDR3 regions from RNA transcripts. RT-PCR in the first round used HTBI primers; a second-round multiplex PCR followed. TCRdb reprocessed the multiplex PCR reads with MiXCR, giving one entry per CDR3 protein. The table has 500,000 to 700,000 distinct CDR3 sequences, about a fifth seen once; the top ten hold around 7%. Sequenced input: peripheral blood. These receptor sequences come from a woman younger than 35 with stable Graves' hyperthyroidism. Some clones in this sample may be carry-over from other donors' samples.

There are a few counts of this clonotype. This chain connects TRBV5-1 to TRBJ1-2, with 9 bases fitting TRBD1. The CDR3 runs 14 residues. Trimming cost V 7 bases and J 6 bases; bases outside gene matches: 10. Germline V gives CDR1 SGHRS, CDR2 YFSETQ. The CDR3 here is CASGGTGLSDGYTF. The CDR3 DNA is TGCGCCAGCGGCGGGACAGGGTTATCCGATGGCTACACCTTC.

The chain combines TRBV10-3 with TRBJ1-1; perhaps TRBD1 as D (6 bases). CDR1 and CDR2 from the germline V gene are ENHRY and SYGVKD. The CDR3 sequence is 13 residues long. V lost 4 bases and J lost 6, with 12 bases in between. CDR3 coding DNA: TGTGCCATCAGTGCAGACAGGATGGCTGAAGCTTTCTTT. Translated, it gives CAISADRMAEAFF.

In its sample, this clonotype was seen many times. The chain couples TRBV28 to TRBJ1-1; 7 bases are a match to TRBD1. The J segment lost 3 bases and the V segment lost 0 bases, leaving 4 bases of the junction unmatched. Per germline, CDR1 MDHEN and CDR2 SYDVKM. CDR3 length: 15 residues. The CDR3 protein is CASSLWRGTDTEAFF. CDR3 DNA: TGTGCCAGCAGTTTATGGAGGGGGACAGACACTGAAGCTTTCTTT. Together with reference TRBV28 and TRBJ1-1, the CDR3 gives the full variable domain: DVKVTQSSRYLVKRTGEKVFLECVQDMDHENMFWYRQDPGLGLRLIYFSYDVKMKEKGDIPEGYSVSREKKERFSLILESASTNQTSMYLCASSLWRGTDTEAFFGQGTRLTVV.

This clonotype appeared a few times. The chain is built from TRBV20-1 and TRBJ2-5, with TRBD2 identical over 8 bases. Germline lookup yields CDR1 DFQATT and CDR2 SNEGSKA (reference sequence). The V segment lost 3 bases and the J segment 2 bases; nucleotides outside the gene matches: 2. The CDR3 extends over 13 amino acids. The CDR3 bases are TGCAGTGCTAGTTTAGCGGGACAAGAGACCCAGTACTTC. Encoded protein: CSASLAGQETQYF.

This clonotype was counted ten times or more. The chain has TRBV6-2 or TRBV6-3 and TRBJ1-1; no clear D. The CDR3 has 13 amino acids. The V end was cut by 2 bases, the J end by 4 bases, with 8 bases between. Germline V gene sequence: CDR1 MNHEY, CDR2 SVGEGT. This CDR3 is CASSYARVTEAFF. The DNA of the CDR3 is TGTGCCAGCAGTTACGCCAGAGTCACTGAAGCTTTCTTT.

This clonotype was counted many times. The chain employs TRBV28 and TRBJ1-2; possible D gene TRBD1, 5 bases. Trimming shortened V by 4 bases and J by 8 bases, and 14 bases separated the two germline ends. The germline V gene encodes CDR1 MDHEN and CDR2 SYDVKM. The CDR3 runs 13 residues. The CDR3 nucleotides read TGTGCCAGCAGTTGGGGGGGGGGATTGGGCTACACCTTC. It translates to CASSWGGGLGYTF.

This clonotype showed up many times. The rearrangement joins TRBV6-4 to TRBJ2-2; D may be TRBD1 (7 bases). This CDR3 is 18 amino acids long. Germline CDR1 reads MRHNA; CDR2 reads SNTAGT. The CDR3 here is CATSTFEIRTGGTGELFF. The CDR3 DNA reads TGTGCTACTTCGACCTTTGAAATACGGACAGGAGGGACCGGGGAGCTGTTTTTT.

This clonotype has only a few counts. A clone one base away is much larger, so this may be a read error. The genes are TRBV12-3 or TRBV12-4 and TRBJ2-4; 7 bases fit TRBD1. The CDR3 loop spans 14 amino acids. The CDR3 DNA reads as TGTGCCAGCAGTAGGGACAGAGCCAAAAACATTAAGTACTTC. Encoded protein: CASSRDRAKNIKYF.

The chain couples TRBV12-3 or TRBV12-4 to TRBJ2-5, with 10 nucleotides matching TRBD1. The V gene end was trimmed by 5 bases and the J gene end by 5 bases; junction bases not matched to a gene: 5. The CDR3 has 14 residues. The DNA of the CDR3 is TGTGCCAGCAGTCCGGACAGGGGGGACGAGACCCAGTACTTC. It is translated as CASSPDRGDETQYF.

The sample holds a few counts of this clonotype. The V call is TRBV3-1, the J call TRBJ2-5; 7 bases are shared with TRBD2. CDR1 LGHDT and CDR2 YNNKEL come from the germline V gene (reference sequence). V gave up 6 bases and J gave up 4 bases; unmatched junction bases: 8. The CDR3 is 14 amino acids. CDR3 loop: CASRLTSVSETQYF. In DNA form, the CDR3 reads TGTGCCAGCAGACTAACTAGCGTATCAGAGACCCAGTACTTC.

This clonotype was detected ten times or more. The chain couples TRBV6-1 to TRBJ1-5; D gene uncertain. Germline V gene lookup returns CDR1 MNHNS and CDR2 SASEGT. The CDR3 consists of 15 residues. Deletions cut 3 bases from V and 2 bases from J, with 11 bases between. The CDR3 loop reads CASSEGPWGNQPQHF. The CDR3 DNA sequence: TGTGCCAGCAGTGAGGGTCCATGGGGCAATCAGCCCCAGCATTTT.

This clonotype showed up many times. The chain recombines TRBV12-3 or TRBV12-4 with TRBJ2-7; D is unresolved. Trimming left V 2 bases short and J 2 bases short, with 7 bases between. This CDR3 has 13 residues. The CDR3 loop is CASSLSNTYEQYF. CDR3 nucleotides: TGTGCCAGCAGTTTAAGCAACACCTACGAGCAGTACTTC.

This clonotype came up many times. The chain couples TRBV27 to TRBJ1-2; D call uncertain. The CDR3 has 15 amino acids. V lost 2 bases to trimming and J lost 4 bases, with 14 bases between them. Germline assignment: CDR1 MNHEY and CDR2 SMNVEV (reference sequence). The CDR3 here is CASSLEGRLLYGYTF. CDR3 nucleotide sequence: TGTGCCAGCAGTTTAGAAGGACGACTACTCTATGGCTACACCTTC.

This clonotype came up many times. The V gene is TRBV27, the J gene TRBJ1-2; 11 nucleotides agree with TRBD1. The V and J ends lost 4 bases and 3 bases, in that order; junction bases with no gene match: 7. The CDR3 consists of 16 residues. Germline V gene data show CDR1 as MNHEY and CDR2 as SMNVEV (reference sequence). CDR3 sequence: CASSSGQGASHYGYTF. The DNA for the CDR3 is TGTGCCAGCAGTTCAGGACAGGGGGCATCGCACTATGGCTACACCTTC.

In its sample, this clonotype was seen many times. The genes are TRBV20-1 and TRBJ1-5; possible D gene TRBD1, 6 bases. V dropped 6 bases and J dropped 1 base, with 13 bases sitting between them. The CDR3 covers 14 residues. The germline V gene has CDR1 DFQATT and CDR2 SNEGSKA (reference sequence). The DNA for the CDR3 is TGCAGTGCCTCGGGCAGGGGCAGCAATCAGCCCCAGCATTTT. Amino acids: CSASGRGSNQPQHF.

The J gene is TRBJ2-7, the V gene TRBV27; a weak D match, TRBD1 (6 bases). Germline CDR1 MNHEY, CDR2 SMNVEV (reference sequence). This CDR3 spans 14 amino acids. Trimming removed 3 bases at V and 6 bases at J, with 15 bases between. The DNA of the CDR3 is TGTGCCAGCAGTTTTGCCCTGACAGGCGGCGAGCAGTACTTC. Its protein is CASSFALTGGEQYF.

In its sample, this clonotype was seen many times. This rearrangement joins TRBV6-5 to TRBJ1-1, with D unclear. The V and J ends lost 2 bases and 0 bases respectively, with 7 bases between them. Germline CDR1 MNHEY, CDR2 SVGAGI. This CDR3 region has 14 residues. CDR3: CASSYGDVNTEAFF. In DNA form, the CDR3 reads TGTGCCAGCAGTTACGGAGACGTGAACACTGAAGCTTTCTTT.

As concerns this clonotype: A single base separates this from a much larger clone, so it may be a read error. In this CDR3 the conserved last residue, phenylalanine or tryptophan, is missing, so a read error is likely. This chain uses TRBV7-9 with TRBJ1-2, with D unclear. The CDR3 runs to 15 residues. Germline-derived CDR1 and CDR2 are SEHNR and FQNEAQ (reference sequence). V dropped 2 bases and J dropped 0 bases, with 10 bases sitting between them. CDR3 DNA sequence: TGTGCCAGCAGCTTATTAAAGTTAGCTAACTATGGCTACACCTAC. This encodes CASSLLKLANYGYTY.

CDR3 amino acids: CASSQWGSRVLDTGELFF. The CDR3 nucleotides read TGTGCCAGCAGCCAATGGGGTAGCAGGGTTTTAGACACCGGGGAGCTGTTTTTT. This chain joins TRBV27 and TRBJ2-2; D perhaps matches TRBD1 (5 bases). V was pared by 6 bases and J by 3 bases, with 23 bases between. The CDR3 consists of 18 residues. CDR1 and CDR2 (germline): MNHEY, SMNVEV (reference sequence).

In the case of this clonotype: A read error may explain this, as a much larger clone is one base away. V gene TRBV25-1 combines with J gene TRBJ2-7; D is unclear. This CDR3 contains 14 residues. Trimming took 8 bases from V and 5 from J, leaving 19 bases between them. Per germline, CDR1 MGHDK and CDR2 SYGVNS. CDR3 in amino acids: CASSLGWGPDEQYF. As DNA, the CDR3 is TGTGCCAGCTCCCTAGGGTGGGGTCCAGACGAGCAGTACTTC.

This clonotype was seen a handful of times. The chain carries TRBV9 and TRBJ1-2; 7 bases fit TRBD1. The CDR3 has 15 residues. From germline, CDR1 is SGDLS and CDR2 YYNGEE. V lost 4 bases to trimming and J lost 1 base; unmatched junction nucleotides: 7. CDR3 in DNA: TGTGCCAGCAGCCCGCCTGGGACAGATAACTATGGCTACACCTTC. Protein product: CASSPPGTDNYGYTF.

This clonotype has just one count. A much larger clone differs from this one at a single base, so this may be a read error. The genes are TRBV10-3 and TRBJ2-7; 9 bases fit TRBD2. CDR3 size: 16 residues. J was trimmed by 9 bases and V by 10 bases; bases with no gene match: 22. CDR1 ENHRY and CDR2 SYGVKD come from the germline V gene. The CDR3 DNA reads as TGTGCCACTCGCGCAGGGGATGTTAGGACTAGCGTCGTGCAGTACTTC. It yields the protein CATRAGDVRTSVVQYF.